This entry lists 21 T cell receptor beta chains sequenced from one sample in a study of blood T cell repertoires in COVID-19. The protocol was immunoSEQ multiplex PCR, while the TCRdb copy is restricted to in-frame clones and leaves out a portion. This table holds over 110,000 clones, over 75% found once. Material: PBMCs or T cells enriched from blood (not recorded which). The origin of the receptors is a man aged 50 to 60 in a cohort exposed to, infected with or recovered from COVID-19 (not recorded which).

This clone was recorded a few times. V and J are TRBV28 and TRBJ2-7; 8 bases align to TRBD1. The CDR3 length is 13 residues. Trimming removed 7 bases from V and 4 bases from J; junction bases left unmatched: 6. Germline V lookup: CDR1 MDHEN, CDR2 SYDVKM. This CDR3 reads CASIAGGRYEQYF. CDR3 sequence (DNA): TGTGCCAGCATTGCAGGGGGCCGATACGAGCAGTACTTC.

V usage is TRBV2 and J usage is TRBJ1-1; no firm D call. Deletions cut 6 bases from V and 6 bases from J, with 14 bases between. This CDR3 has 13 residues. Looked up from germline, CDR1 is SNHLY and CDR2 is FYNNEI. CDR3 protein: CASSQGESAEAFF. CDR3 sequence (DNA): TGTGCCAGCAGCCAAGGAGAAAGCGCTGAAGCTTTCTTT.

The rearrangement joins TRBV5-3 to TRBJ2-3, with 14 bases aligning to TRBD2. TRBV5-3 has ORF status, its function being uncertain. The CDR3 consists of 14 residues. Trimming took 3 bases from V and 11 from J; bases not matched to a gene: 5. CDR3 region: CARSSPGLAGEQYF. CDR3 bases: TGTGCCAGAAGCTCGCCGGGACTAGCGGGGGAGCAGTATTTT.

This chain connects TRBV2 to TRBJ2-3; D is ambiguous. Trimming cost V 7 bases and J 2 bases, with 10 bases left between them. Germline V gene lookup returns CDR1 SNHLY and CDR2 FYNNEI. CDR3 size: 13 residues. The CDR3 loop is CASKPGSTDTQYF. As DNA, the CDR3 is TGTGCCAGCAAGCCGGGTTCCACAGATACGCAGTATTTT.

This clone was detected a few times. The chain recombines TRBV6-5 with TRBJ2-2; 7 bases match TRBD1. This CDR3 contains 15 residues. V gave up 4 bases and J gave up 1 base; unmatched junction bases: 3. Germline V gives CDR1 MNHEY, CDR2 SVGAGI. CDR3 amino acids: CASSSGGLNTGELFF. In DNA, the CDR3 is TGTGCCAGCAGTTCAGGGGGTTTGAACACCGGGGAGCTGTTTTTT.

V and J are TRBV18 and TRBJ2-6; maybe TRBD2 (5 bases). V lost 5 bases and J 2 bases, leaving 10 bases between the germline ends. Germline CDR1 is KGHSH and CDR2 is LQKENI. The CDR3 has 15 amino acids. CDR3 DNA sequence: TGTGCCAGCTCAGAGGGCGCCCCTGGGGCCAACGTCCTGACTTTC. Protein product: CASSEGAPGANVLTF.

In this sample, this clone turned up a few times. The V and J genes are TRBV6-5 and TRBJ2-7; D is uncertain. The germline gives CDR1 MNHEY, CDR2 SVGAGI. The CDR3 has 14 residues. Trimming removed 2 bases from V and 6 bases from J, with 14 bases in between. Here the CDR3 DNA reads TGTGCCAGCAGTTACAACGAGATTGCGAGCGAGCAGTACTTC. It specifies CASSYNEIASEQYF.

J is TRBJ1-4 and V is TRBV18, with 10 positions matching TRBD1. The CDR3 totals 13 residues. The J segment lost 12 bases and the V segment lost 3 bases, leaving 4 bases of the junction unmatched. Germline CDR1 is KGHSH and CDR2 is LQKENI. The CDR3 loop is CASSPGQGMELFF. CDR3 DNA sequence: TGTGCCAGCTCACCGGGACAGGGGATGGAACTGTTTTTT. The complete variable domain, with remaining parts taken from reference TRBV18 and TRBJ1-4, reads NAGVMQNPRHLVRRRGQEARLRCSPMKGHSHVYWYRQLPEEGLKFMVYLQKENIIDESGMPKERFSAEFPKEGPSILRIQQVVRGDSAAYFCASSPGQGMELFFGSGTQLSVL.

The chain is built from TRBV5-1 and TRBJ2-2, with 10 bases lining up with TRBD1. After removal of 4 bases from V and 6 bases from J, the junction contained 15 bases not matched to a gene. CDR1 is SGHRS, CDR2 YFSETQ, per germline. This CDR3 region has 18 residues. CDR3 coding DNA: TGCGCCAGCAGCCTTTCCCCCCGACAGGGGGCTAAATCCGGGGAGCTGTTTTTT. Translation gives CASSLSPRQGAKSGELFF.

V is TRBV16 and J is TRBJ1-2, with D perhaps matching TRBD1 (6 bases). This CDR3 has 16 amino acids. Per germline, CDR1 KGHSY and CDR2 FQNENV. Trimming removed 4 bases from V and 4 bases from J, with 19 bases in between. The CDR3 protein is CASSPSTGSLTYGYTF. CDR3 nucleotide sequence: TGTGCCAGCAGCCCCTCGACAGGTTCCCTGACCTATGGCTACACCTTC.

The V gene is TRBV27, the J gene TRBJ1-1, with 7 bases identical to TRBD1. Germline V gives CDR1 MNHEY, CDR2 SMNVEV (reference sequence). The CDR3 contains 14 residues. After removal of 6 bases from V and 4 bases from J, the junction contained 8 bases not matched to a gene. The CDR3 region is CASSRDRVGTEAFF. The CDR3, as DNA: TGTGCCAGCAGCCGAGACAGGGTTGGCACTGAAGCTTTCTTT.

The rearrangement links TRBV5-5 to TRBJ1-5; TRBD1 matches at 11 bases. The CDR3 loop spans 17 amino acids. The V and J ends lost 3 bases and 1 base, in that order; junction bases with no gene match: 6. CDR1 is SGHKS, CDR2 YYEKEE, per germline (reference sequence). The CDR3 nucleotides read TGTGCCAGCAGCTGGACAGGGGGCGCGGGGAGCAATCAGCCCCAGCATTTT. Translated, it gives CASSWTGGAGSNQPQHF.

This clone is judged medium-sized. The chain joins TRBV19 to TRBJ1-3; tentatively, D is TRBD1 (6 bases). V lost 0 bases, J lost 0 bases, and 9 bases lay in between. This CDR3 is 16 amino acids long. Germline CDR1 is LNHDA and CDR2 is SQIVND (reference sequence). This CDR3 reads CASSIDGGRSGNTIYF. CDR3 nucleotides: TGTGCCAGTAGTATAGATGGGGGCCGCTCTGGAAACACCATATATTTT. The full variable domain, rest sourced from reference TRBV19 and TRBJ1-3, is DGGITQSPKYLFRKEGQNVTLSCEQNLNHDAMYWYRQDPGQGLRLIYYSQIVNDFQKGDIAEGYSVSREKKESFPLTVTSAQKNPTAFYLCASSIDGGRSGNTIYFGEGSWLTVV.

V usage is TRBV5-6 and J usage is TRBJ1-2, with D perhaps matching TRBD1 (5 bases). The CDR3 has 14 residues. V lost 7 bases and J 1 base, leaving 14 bases between the germline ends. Looked up from germline, CDR1 is SGHDT and CDR2 is YYEEEE. CDR3 bases: TGTGCCAGCTTGCGGAGGGGTTATAACTATGGCTACACCTTC. Translated, it gives CASLRRGYNYGYTF.

J is TRBJ2-7 and V is TRBV5-6; possible D gene TRBD2, 5 bases. This CDR3 is 18 amino acids long. Germline V gene lookup returns CDR1 SGHDT and CDR2 YYEEEE. Trimming removed 4 bases at V and 2 bases at J, with 25 bases between. The CDR3 coding sequence is TGTGCCAGCAGCCCCCGCCTCCGGCCGGCGGGTGCCACCTACGAGCAGTACTTC. Translated, it gives CASSPRLRPAGATYEQYF.

This clone was recorded once. The V and J genes are TRBV18 and TRBJ2-5; 7 nucleotides agree with TRBD1. J gave up 1 base and V 1 base, and 0 bases lay outside the gene matches. This CDR3 spans 14 amino acids. Germline V gene lookup returns CDR1 KGHSH and CDR2 LQKENI. The CDR3 DNA follows: TGTGCCAGCTCACCACGACAGGGCCAAGAGACCCAGTACTTC. This gives the protein CASSPRQGQETQYF.

This clone was seen only once. The chain has TRBV6-5 and TRBJ2-5; a possible D gene is TRBD1 (6 bases). Trimming shortened V by 6 bases and J by 4 bases, and 15 bases separated the two germline ends. This CDR3 is 14 amino acids long. CDR1 is MNHEY, CDR2 SVGAGI, per germline. The CDR3 DNA reads TGTGCCAGCAGAGACAGGAGCGGCGCAGAGACCCAGTACTTC. This gives the protein CASRDRSGAETQYF.

This clone was seen once. The J gene is TRBJ2-7, the V gene TRBV27, with D tentatively TRBD2 (5 bases). This CDR3 contains 14 residues. Trimming stripped 5 bases from V and 2 bases from J, with 13 bases between. Germline CDR1 is MNHEY and CDR2 is SMNVEV (reference sequence). The CDR3 coding sequence is TGTGCCAGCAGTCGACATGAGGGCACCTACGAGCAGTACTTC. Translating it yields CASSRHEGTYEQYF.

The V call is TRBV25-1, the J call TRBJ1-2; 10 bases are shared with TRBD1. V lost 8 bases to trimming and J lost 7 bases; unmatched junction nucleotides: 7. The CDR3 runs 13 residues. Germline loops: CDR1 MGHDK, CDR2 SYGVNS. The CDR3 protein is CASEPWTGGGYTF. CDR3 DNA: TGTGCCAGCGAGCCCTGGACAGGGGGTGGCTACACCTTC.

V and J are TRBV7-2 and TRBJ2-3; 7 nucleotides line up with TRBD2. Per the germline V gene, CDR1 is SGHTA and CDR2 is FQGNSA. The CDR3 runs 14 residues. V was pared by 5 bases and J by 1 base, with 3 bases of the junction left unmatched. The CDR3 nucleotides are TGTGCCAGCAGCCCCCGGGGGGGCACAGATACGCAGTATTTT. It yields the protein CASSPRGGTDTQYF.

CDR3 protein: CASSPQPRTASSYNEQFF. CDR3 DNA: TGTGCCAGCAGCCCACAACCTCGGACTGCGAGCTCCTACAATGAGCAGTTCTTC. The chain combines TRBV3-1 (or the pseudogene TRBV3-2) with TRBJ2-1; possibly TRBD2 for D (5 bases). Germline CDR1 and CDR2: LGHDT and YNNKEL (reference sequence). Trimming removed 4 bases from V and 0 bases from J, with 19 bases in between. The CDR3 spans 18 residues.